Sequencing of this T cell receptor beta chain was carried out in a study of patients and donors after allogeneic stem cell transplantation (dated by TCRdb to the early 2020s). V is reduced by 2 bases and J by 8 bases, leaving a spacing of 16 bases between them. Spanning cysteine to phenylalanine, the CDR3 consists of 15 amino acids. The CDR3 DNA has 45 bases and is translated from base 1. The library was obtained by RT-PCR. The sequencing machine was a NextSeq 550. The public reads were quality trimmed at Q25 with fastp and then assembled into clones with MiXCR by TCRdb, keeping productive beta chains. Each CDR3 protein appears once, grouped with its most common genes and DNA. This sample has about a million distinct CDR3 sequences in its table, and more than 15% of those were observed once. The ten most abundant clones make up 6% of the sample. Note on this clonotype: Its target antigen remains unknown. It has no much larger one-base neighbor in the sample; base qualities were not kept.

Input material: blood, either unsorted or a sorted T cell fraction (not recorded which). The TCR was taken from a human donor who was either an allogeneic HSCT recipient or a stem cell or donor lymphocyte infusion donor (not recorded which). It is not recorded whose cells these are; they may come from a transplant donor. The V and J genes are TRBV12-3 or TRBV12-4 and TRBJ2-1, and TRBD2 may be the D gene, going by 5 matching bases. The CDR3 region: CASSLTRPMGHEQFF. The DNA reads TGTGCCAGCAGTTTAACTAGACCAATGGGCCATGAGCAGTTCTTC.